A selection of T cell receptor beta chains follows, all from one sample in a study of blood T cells in healthy people across ages. One entry per CDR3 protein, called by TCRdb with MiXCR from the 5' RACE reads. The repertoire holds 380,000 or so distinct CDR3 sequences, with approximately 47% as singletons. Sequencing was done on a sample of blood. The receptor set was obtained from a man in his sixties in good health. The CDR3 runs from the conserved cysteine through the conserved F or W. A D gene is named only where the DNA matches it firmly. The size field is filled for only some rows; it gives once, few, many or a size class.

j_call v_call d_call clone_size cdr3_nt cdr3_aa
TRBJ2-5 TRBV7-2 TRBD1 - TGTGCCAGCAGCTCCGACAGGGGGCGGGAAGAGACCCAGTACTTC CASSSDRGREETQYF
TRBJ1-1 TRBV7-9 - - TGTGCCAGCAGCCCTGGTAGGGAAACCACTGAAGCTTTCTTT CASSPGRETTEAFF
TRBJ1-4 TRBV5-1 - - TGTGCCAGCAGCTTGCAGGGCGGAAAACTGTTTTTT CASSLQGGKLFF
TRBJ1-6 TRBV12-3/TRBV12-4 - - TGTGCCAGCAGACAGGAATATAATTCACCCCTCCACTTT CASRQEYNSPLHF
TRBJ2-1 TRBV10-2 - - TGCGCCAGCAGTGTAAATCCGCGAAAACCCAATGAGCAGTTCTTC CASSVNPRKPNEQFF
TRBJ2-3 TRBV5-6 TRBD2 - TGTGCCAGCAGACTAGCGGGGTTGCTCGCAGATACGCAGTATTTT CASRLAGLLADTQYF
TRBJ2-4 TRBV7-2 - - TGTGCCAGCAGCCTCCGACAGGCTCCCCACATTCAGTACTTC CASSLRQAPHIQYF
TRBJ2-3 TRBV25-1 - - TGTGCCAGCAGTGAATCGGCGGGATTAACCGATACGCAGTATTTT CASSESAGLTDTQYF
TRBJ2-5 TRBV20-1 - - TGCAGGCTCCGGGCCAGGGGAGAGACCCAGTACTTC CRLRARGETQYF
TRBJ2-6 TRBV7-3 - few TGTGCCAGCAGCCCAATAGGTGGCGGGCGGGGCTCTGGGGCCAACGTCCTGACTTTC CASSPIGGGRGSGANVLTF
TRBJ2-5 TRBV4-3 TRBD2 - TGCGTCAGCAGCCAAGTTGCGGGAGGGGCGGGAACAGAGACCCAGTACTTC CVSSQVAGGAGTETQYF
TRBJ2-3 TRBV20-1 - - TGCAGTGCTAGAGCGGGGTGGGGGACTAGCACAGATACGCAGTATTTT CSARAGWGTSTDTQYF
TRBJ2-3 TRBV4-2 - few TGTGCCAGCAGCCAACGAGTAGAAACAGATACGCAGTATTTT CASSQRVETDTQYF
TRBJ2-7 TRBV28 TRBD1 - TGTGCCAGCCTTGGACAGGGGGTGATATACGAGCAGTACTTC CASLGQGVIYEQYF
TRBJ2-1 TRBV7-9 TRBD2 few TGTGCCAGCAGCTTATCCGCCCTAGCGGGAGTGGTCAATGAGCAGTTCTTC CASSLSALAGVVNEQFF
TRBJ2-7 TRBV20-1 - - TGCAGTGCGCCGCCTGGGTTAGGGAGGTACGAGCAGTACTTC CSAPPGLGRYEQYF
TRBJ2-3 TRBV30 - - TGTGCCTGGATCAACCCAGGGCGCGATACGCAGTATTTT CAWINPGRDTQYF
TRBJ2-5 TRBV3-1 TRBD1 - TGTGCCAGCAGCCAAAATACGGGGACAGGGGGCTACGAGACCCAGTACTTC CASSQNTGTGGYETQYF
TRBJ2-7 TRBV27 TRBD1 - TGTGCCAGCAGTTTATCGGGACAGGGCGAGCAGTACTTC CASSLSGQGEQYF
TRBJ2-3 TRBV28 TRBD2 - TGTGCCAGCACTTTAGCGGGCCGCACAGATACGCAGTATTTT CASTLAGRTDTQYF
TRBJ1-2 TRBV20-1 - - TGCAGTGCCCCGGACAGTTCTAACTATGGCTACACCTTC CSAPDSSNYGYTF
TRBJ2-7 TRBV2 - - TGTGCCAGCAGTGTGGCCTATCCGAGCTCCTACGAGCAGTACTTC CASSVAYPSSYEQYF
TRBJ1-2 TRBV5-1 - - TGCGCCAGCAGCTTGTCTCAGGGTAACTATGGCTACACCTTC CASSLSQGNYGYTF
TRBJ2-1 TRBV10-1 TRBD2 - TGCGCCAGCAGCCGAATCCCTAGCGGGGGTACCGGTAATGAGCAGTTCTTC CASSRIPSGGTGNEQFF
TRBJ2-7 TRBV19 - - TGTGCCAGTAGTATGCAGATTTTCAACGAGCAGTACTTC CASSMQIFNEQYF
TRBJ2-1 TRBV5-1 TRBD1 - TGCGCCAGCAGCCGGGACAGGGTTTTAAATGAGCAGTTCTTC CASSRDRVLNEQFF
TRBJ2-6 TRBV6-2/TRBV6-3 - - TGTGCCAGCAGTTACAGAACAAGCTCTGGGGCCAACGTCCTGACTTTC CASSYRTSSGANVLTF